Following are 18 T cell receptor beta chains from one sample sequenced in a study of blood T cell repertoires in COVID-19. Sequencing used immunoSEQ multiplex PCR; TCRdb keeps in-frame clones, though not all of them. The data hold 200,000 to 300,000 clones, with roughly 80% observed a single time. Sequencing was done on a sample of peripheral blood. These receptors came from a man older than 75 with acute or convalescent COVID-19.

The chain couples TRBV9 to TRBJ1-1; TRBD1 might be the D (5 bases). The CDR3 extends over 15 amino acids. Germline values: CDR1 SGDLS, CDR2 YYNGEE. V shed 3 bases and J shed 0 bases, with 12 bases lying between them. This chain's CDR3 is CASSEGGAMNTEAFF. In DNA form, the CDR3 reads TGTGCCAGCAGCGAGGGAGGGGCAATGAACACTGAAGCTTTCTTT. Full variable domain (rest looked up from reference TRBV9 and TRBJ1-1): DSGVTQTPKHLITATGQRVTLRCSPRSGDLSVYWYQQSLDQGLQFLIQYYNGEERAKGNILERFSAQQFPDLHSELNLSSLELGDSALYFCASSEGGAMNTEAFFGQGTRLTVV.

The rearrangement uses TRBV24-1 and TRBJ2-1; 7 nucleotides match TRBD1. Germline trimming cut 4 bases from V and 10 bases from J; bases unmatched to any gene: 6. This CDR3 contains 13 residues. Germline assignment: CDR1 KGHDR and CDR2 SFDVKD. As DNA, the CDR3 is TGTGCCACCAGTGACTTCAAGGACAGGGAGCAGTTCTTC. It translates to CATSDFKDREQFF.

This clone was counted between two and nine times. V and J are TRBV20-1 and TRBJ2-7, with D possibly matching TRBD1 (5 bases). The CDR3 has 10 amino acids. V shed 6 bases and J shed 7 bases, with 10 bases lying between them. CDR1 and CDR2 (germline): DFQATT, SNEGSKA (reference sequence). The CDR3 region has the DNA TGCAGTGCACTCAAGGGGGAGCAGTACTTC. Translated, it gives CSALKGEQYF.

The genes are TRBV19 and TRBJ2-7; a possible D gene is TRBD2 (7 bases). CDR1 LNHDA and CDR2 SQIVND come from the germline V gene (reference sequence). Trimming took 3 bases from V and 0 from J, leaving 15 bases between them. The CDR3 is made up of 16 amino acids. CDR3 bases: TGTGCCAGTAGTATCAGCGGGACATCCCTCTCCTACGAGCAGTACTTC. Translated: CASSISGTSLSYEQYF.

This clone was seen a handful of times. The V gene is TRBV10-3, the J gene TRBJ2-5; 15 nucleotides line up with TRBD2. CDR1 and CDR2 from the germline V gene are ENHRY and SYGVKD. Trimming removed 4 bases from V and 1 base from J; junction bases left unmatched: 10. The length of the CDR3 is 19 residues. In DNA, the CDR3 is TGTGCCATCAGTGGGAGGACTAGCGGGAGGGCCGCTTTCCAAGAGACCCAGTACTTC. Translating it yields CAISGRTSGRAAFQETQYF.

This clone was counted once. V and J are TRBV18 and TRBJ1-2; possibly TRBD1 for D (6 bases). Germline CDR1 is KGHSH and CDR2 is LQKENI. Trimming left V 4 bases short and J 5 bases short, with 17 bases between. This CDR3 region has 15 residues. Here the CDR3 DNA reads TGTGCCAGCTCACTTCAAGGACAGTTCACATATGGCTACACCTTC. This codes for CASSLQGQFTYGYTF.

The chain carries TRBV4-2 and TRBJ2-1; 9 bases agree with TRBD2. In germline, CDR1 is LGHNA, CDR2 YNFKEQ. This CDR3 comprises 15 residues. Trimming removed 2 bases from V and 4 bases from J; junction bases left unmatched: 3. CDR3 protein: CASSQILAGYNEQFF. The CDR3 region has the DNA TGTGCCAGCAGCCAAATCCTAGCGGGGTACAATGAGCAGTTCTTC.

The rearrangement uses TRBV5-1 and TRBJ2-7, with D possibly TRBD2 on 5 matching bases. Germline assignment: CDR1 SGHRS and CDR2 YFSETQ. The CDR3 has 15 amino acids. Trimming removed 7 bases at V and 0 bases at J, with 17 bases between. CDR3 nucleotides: TGCGCCAGCCGACTTTCGGATGGAGGCTCCTACGAGCAGTACTTC. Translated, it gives CASRLSDGGSYEQYF.

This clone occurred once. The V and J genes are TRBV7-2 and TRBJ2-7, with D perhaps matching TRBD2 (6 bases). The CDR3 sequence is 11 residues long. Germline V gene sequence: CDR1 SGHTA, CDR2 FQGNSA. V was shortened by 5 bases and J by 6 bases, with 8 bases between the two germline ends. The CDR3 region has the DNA TGTGCCAGCAGCCCCGGGGGCGAGCAGTACTTC. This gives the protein CASSPGGEQYF.

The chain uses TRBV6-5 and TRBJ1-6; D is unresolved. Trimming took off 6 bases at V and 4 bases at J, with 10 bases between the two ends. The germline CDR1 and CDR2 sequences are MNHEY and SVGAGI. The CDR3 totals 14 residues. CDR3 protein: CASRFPGYNSPLHF. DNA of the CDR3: TGTGCCAGCAGGTTCCCCGGGTATAATTCACCCCTCCACTTT.

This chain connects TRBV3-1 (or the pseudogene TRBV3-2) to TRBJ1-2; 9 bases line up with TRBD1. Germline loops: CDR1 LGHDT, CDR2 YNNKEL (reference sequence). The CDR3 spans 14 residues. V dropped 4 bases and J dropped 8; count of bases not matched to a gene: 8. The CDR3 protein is CASSLSQGARGYTF. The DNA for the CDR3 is TGTGCCAGCAGCCTTTCACAGGGGGCGCGGGGCTACACCTTC.

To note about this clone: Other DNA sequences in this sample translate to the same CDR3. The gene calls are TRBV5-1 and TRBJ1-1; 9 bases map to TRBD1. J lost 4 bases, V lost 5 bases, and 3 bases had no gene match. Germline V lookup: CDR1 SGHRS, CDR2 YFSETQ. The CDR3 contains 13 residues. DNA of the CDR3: TGCGCCAGCAGGAAGACAGGGGGCACTGAAGCTTTCTTT. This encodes CASRKTGGTEAFF.

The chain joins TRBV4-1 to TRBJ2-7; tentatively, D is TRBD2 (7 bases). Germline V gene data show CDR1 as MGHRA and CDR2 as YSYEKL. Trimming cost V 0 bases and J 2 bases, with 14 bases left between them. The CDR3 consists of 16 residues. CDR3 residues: CASSQEPQGGAYEQYF. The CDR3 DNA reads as TGCGCCAGCAGCCAAGAGCCCCAAGGGGGGGCCTACGAGCAGTACTTC.

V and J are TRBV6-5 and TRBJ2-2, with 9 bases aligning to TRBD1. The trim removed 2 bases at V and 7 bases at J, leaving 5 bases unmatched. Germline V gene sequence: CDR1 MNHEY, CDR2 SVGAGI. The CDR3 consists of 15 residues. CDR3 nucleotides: TGTGCCAGCAGTTACCCGACAGGGGGTCACGGGGAGCTGTTTTTT. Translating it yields CASSYPTGGHGELFF.

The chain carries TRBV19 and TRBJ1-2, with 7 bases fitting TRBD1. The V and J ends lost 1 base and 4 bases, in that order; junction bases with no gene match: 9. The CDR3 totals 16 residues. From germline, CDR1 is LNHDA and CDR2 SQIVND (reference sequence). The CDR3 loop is CASSIGANRGGYGYTF. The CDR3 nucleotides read TGTGCCAGTAGTATAGGAGCCAACAGGGGCGGCTATGGCTACACCTTC.

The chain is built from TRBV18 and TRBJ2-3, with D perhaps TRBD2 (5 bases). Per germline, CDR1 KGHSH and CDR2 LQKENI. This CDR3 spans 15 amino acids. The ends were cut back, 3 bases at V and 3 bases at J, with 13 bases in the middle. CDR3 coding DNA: TGTGCCAGCTCACCTCGGGTCACGGGGACAGATACGCAGTATTTT. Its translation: CASSPRVTGTDTQYF.

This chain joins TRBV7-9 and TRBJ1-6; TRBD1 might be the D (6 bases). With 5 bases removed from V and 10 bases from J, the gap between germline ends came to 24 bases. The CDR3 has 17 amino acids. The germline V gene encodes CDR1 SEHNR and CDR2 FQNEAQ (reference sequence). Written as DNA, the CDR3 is TGTGCCAGCAGCCCCTCGAGGGGGAGTTTTGGGGTGTCACCCCTCCACTTT. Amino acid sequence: CASSPSRGSFGVSPLHF.

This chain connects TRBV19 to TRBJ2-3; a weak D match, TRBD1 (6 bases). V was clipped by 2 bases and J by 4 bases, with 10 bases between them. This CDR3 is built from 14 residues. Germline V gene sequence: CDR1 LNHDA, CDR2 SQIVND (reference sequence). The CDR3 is CASSIQTGSDTQYF. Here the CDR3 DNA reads TGTGCCAGTAGTATACAAACAGGGTCAGATACGCAGTATTTT.